Presented here are 2 T cell receptor beta chains from one specimen sequenced in a study of tumor and adjacent non-tumor tissue in lung cancer. The template was RNA from unsorted bulk tissue. A modified ARM-PCR protocol with three rounds of nested PCR amplified TCRbeta. TCRdb redid the calling of the multiplex PCR reads with MiXCR, one entry per CDR3 protein. The sample has about 200,000 distinct CDR3 sequences, less than 80% seen once. The sample was lung tumor tissue. The receptor set was obtained from a man aged 60 to 75 with non-small cell lung cancer.

On this clonotype itself: The junction and the germline gene differ at one end; a read error may be behind it. CDR3 region: CSASLDGYNSPLQF. In DNA form, the CDR3 reads TGCAGCGCATCTTTAGACGGCTATAATTCACCTCTCCAATTT. The genes are TRBV29-1 and TRBJ1-6; D is undetermined. This CDR3 comprises 14 residues. Germline assignment: CDR1 SQVTM and CDR2 ANQGSEA. The variable domain in full, completed from reference TRBV29-1 and TRBJ1-6, reads SAVISQKPSRDICQRGTSLTIQCQVDSQVTMMFWYRQQPGQSLTLIATANQGSEATYESGFVIDKFPISRPNLTFSTLTVSNMSPEDSSIYLCSASLDGYNSPLQFGNGTRLTVT.

Turning to this clonotype: At one end the junction does not follow the germline gene, possibly because of a read error. The chain uses TRBV20-1 and TRBJ2-3, with TRBD2 matching 10 bases. This CDR3 comprises 14 residues. CDR1 and CDR2 (germline): DFQATT, SNEGSKA (reference sequence). CDR3 amino acids: CRAELAGKTDMQYF. CDR3 nucleotides: TGCAGGGCTGAACTAGCGGGGAAGACAGATATGCAGTATTTT.